This T cell receptor (beta chain) was captured in a study of blood T cell repertoires in COVID-19. The method was immunoSEQ multiplex PCR; TCRdb's version includes in-frame clones alone and lacks a portion of them. The table records 400,000 to 450,000 clones, approximately 90% of them present only once. The V gene end was trimmed by 5 bases and the J gene end by 5 bases; junction bases not matched to a gene: 6. Germline V gene sequence: CDR1 LNHDA, CDR2 SQIVND (reference sequence). The CDR3 sequence is 14 residues long. The sequencing input was peripheral blood. This TCR derives from a woman between 50 and 59 years old with COVID-19, enrolled during active disease. The chain joins TRBV19 to TRBJ1-5; 7 nucleotides line up with TRBD1. CDR3 in DNA: TGTGCCAGTAGTCGACAGGGTCCTTATCAGCCCCAGCATTTT. It specifies CASSRQGPYQPQHF.